A selection of T cell receptor beta chains follows, all from one sample in a study of shared clonotypes between healthy human individuals. Some clones are missing from TCRdb's copy, which holds only in-frame ones; the method was immunoSEQ multiplex PCR. Of roughly 2.1 million clones in the sample, more than 85% were seen once. Sequenced: naive CD8+ T cells from PBMCs. The receptors shown here come from a man aged 18 to 30 in good health. Some clones in this sample may be carry-over from other donors' samples. Both conserved end residues are part of each CDR3. Each record gives: CDR3 protein, CDR3 DNA, V gene, D gene, J gene, clone size. D genes are given only for firm matches. Clone size is shown for a subset of rows, as once, few, many or a class of expanded clone.

CAISDPGYNEQFF,TGTGCCATCAGTGATCCGGGGTACAATGAGCAGTTCTTC,TRBV10-3,.,TRBJ2-1,.
CASSYGHNEQFF,TGTGCCAGCAGCTATGGTCACAATGAGCAGTTCTTC,TRBV9,.,TRBJ2-1,.
CASSIVRGSYNEQFF,TGTGCCAGTAGTATAGTGAGGGGGAGCTACAATGAGCAGTTCTTC,TRBV19,.,TRBJ2-1,.
CASSLGSGANVLTF,TGTGCCAGCAGCTTAGGGTCGGGGGCCAACGTCCTGACTTTC,TRBV13,.,TRBJ2-6,.
CASSPTGYIEAFF,TGTGCCAGCTCACCGACAGGGTATATTGAAGCTTTCTTT,TRBV18,TRBD1,TRBJ1-1,.
CASSLVASGNYEQYF,TGTGCCAGCAGCTTAGTCGCTAGCGGAAACTACGAGCAGTACTTC,TRBV7-8,TRBD2,TRBJ2-7,.
CASSLDVGNSYNEQFF,TGCGCCAGCAGCTTGGATGTCGGAAACTCCTACAATGAGCAGTTCTTC,TRBV5-1,.,TRBJ2-1,.
CASSLVGGLPLHEQYF,TGCGCCAGCAGCTTGGTTGGTGGACTTCCTCTCCACGAGCAGTACTTC,TRBV5-1,.,TRBJ2-7,.
CASRPAGVTGSYEQYF,TGTGCCAGCAGGCCTGCGGGGGTTACTGGCAGCTACGAGCAGTACTTC,TRBV2,TRBD2,TRBJ2-7,.
CASSDPWTGGSYNSPLHF,TGTGCCAGCAGTGACCCCTGGACAGGGGGCTCCTATAATTCACCCCTCCACTTT,TRBV6-1,TRBD1,TRBJ1-6,.
CASSTGTLKGYTF,TGTGCCAGCAGTACCGGGACCTTGAAGGGCTACACCTTC,TRBV6-5,.,TRBJ1-2,.
CASSPTRLPGQGAEGYTF,TGTGCCAGCAGCCCGACCCGTCTACCGGGACAGGGGGCGGAAGGCTACACCTTC,TRBV9,TRBD1,TRBJ1-2,once
CASSHGQGYEQYF,TGTGCCAGCAGCCATGGACAGGGGTACGAGCAGTACTTC,TRBV27,TRBD1,TRBJ2-7,.
CASSLGPGNRRDEQYF,TGTGCCAGCAGTTTGGGGCCGGGGAACAGAAGGGACGAGCAGTACTTC,TRBV27,.,TRBJ2-7,.
CASSERTSGPGDTQYF,TGTGCCAGCAGTGAAAGAACTAGCGGGCCGGGGGATACGCAGTATTTT,TRBV6-1,TRBD2,TRBJ2-3,.
CSVRGIIAGANEQFF,TGCAGCGTTCGGGGTATAATAGCGGGAGCCAATGAGCAGTTCTTC,TRBV29-1,TRBD2,TRBJ2-1,.
CASSAAPWNTEAFF,TGTGCCAGCAGCGCCGCCCCATGGAACACTGAAGCTTTCTTT,TRBV9,.,TRBJ1-1,.
CASKTGGAGELFF,TGTGCCAGCAAGACCGGGGGTGCGGGGGAGCTGTTTTTT,TRBV6-6,.,TRBJ2-2,.
CASSFTGHQPQHF,TGTGCCAGCAGTTTTACAGGGCATCAGCCCCAGCATTTT,TRBV27,.,TRBJ1-5,.
CASIPPDGRIYGYTF,TGTGCCAGTATTCCCCCTGATGGCAGGATCTATGGCTACACCTTC,TRBV6-1,.,TRBJ1-2,.
CASSQDRRTIGNQPQHF,TGCGCCAGCAGCCAAGATCGACGGACGATCGGCAATCAGCCCCAGCATTTT,TRBV4-3,.,TRBJ1-5,.
CARLQGAVTGELFF,TGTGCCAGACTCCAGGGGGCGGTTACCGGGGAGCTGTTTTTT,TRBV19,TRBD1,TRBJ2-2,.
CASSLEALAGPSYEQYF,TGCGCCAGCAGCTTGGAGGCACTAGCGGGGCCTTCCTACGAGCAGTACTTC,TRBV5-1,TRBD2,TRBJ2-7,.
CASSGDIGESDSNQPQHF,TGTGCCAGCAGTGGAGATATTGGAGAAAGCGATAGCAATCAGCCCCAGCATTTT,TRBV2,.,TRBJ1-5,.
CASSSPGTSEDTQYF,TGTGCCAGTAGCAGCCCCGGGACTAGCGAAGATACGCAGTATTTT,TRBV19,TRBD2,TRBJ2-3,.
CAWSDLFREQFF,TGTGCCTGGAGTGACCTGTTCCGGGAGCAGTTCTTC,TRBV30,.,TRBJ2-1,.
CASSLGWTGGLYEQYF,TGCGCCAGCAGCTTGGGTTGGACAGGGGGTCTTTACGAGCAGTACTTC,TRBV5-1,TRBD1,TRBJ2-7,.
CAWSVGSPEQYF,TGTGCCTGGAGTGTTGGCTCTCCCGAGCAGTACTTC,TRBV30,.,TRBJ2-7,.
CASSPDQTEAFF,TGTGCCAGCAGCCCAGACCAGACTGAAGCTTTCTTT,TRBV4-2,.,TRBJ1-1,.
CASTPLGAGWENIQYF,TGTGCCAGCACGCCCCTGGGTGCAGGGTGGGAAAACATTCAGTACTTC,TRBV2,.,TRBJ2-4,.
CASRYLAVRYEQYF,TGTGCCAGCAGATATCTGGCGGTGCGCTACGAGCAGTACTTC,TRBV6-1,.,TRBJ2-7,.
CASTGLADSYEQYF,TGTGCCAGCACGGGACTAGCGGACTCCTACGAGCAGTACTTC,TRBV28,TRBD2,TRBJ2-7,.
CAARGGDKNIQYF,TGCGCCGCCCGTGGAGGGGATAAAAACATTCAGTACTTC,TRBV10-2,.,TRBJ2-4,.
CASSLGQGGTRSGYTF,TGTGCCAGCAGCTTAGGCCAGGGGGGCACTAGGAGTGGCTACACCTTC,TRBV7-9,TRBD1,TRBJ1-2,.
CASSPHLAGNNYEQYF,TGTGCCAGCAGCCCCCACCTAGCGGGGAACAACTACGAGCAGTACTTC,TRBV7-9,TRBD2,TRBJ2-7,.
CASTDRDEAFF,TGCGCCAGCACCGACAGGGACGAAGCTTTCTTT,TRBV5-1,TRBD1,TRBJ1-1,.
CASSAAGVTDTQYF,TGTGCCAGCAGCGCTGCAGGGGTGACAGATACGCAGTATTTT,TRBV2,.,TRBJ2-3,.
CASSATDTARSPYNEQFF,TGTGCCAGCAGCGCCACAGATACAGCACGAAGCCCCTACAATGAGCAGTTCTTC,TRBV9,.,TRBJ2-1,.
CAISESPLGGGNSPLHF,TGTGCCATCAGTGAGTCCCCCCTGGGGGGCGGTAATTCACCCCTCCACTTT,TRBV10-3,.,TRBJ1-6,.
CASSLRVRGFYEQYF,TGTGCCAGCAGCTTAAGGGTTCGGGGGTTCTACGAGCAGTACTTC,TRBV11-2,.,TRBJ2-7,once
CASSQGSGLSTDTQYF,TGCGCCAGCAGCCAAGGCAGCGGCCTAAGCACAGATACGCAGTATTTT,TRBV4-3,.,TRBJ2-3,.
CASSYSNSDNEQFF,TGTGCCAGCAGTTACTCGAATAGCGACAATGAGCAGTTCTTC,TRBV6-5,.,TRBJ2-1,.
CASSRGEGWTEAFF,TGTGCCAGTAGTAGGGGGGAAGGTTGGACTGAAGCTTTCTTT,TRBV19,.,TRBJ1-1,.
CASSLRGSLYEQYF,TGTGCCAGCAGTTTAAGGGGGAGCCTCTACGAGCAGTACTTC,TRBV27,.,TRBJ2-7,.
CASSPSVGWVGEAFF,TGTGCCAGCAGCCCTAGTGTGGGGTGGGTCGGTGAAGCTTTCTTT,TRBV7-9,.,TRBJ1-1,.
CASSILGTATDTQYF,TGTGCCAGTAGTATCCTCGGGACAGCCACAGATACGCAGTATTTT,TRBV19,TRBD1,TRBJ2-3,.
CASSLGQMNTEAFF,TGTGCCAGCAGTTTAGGGCAGATGAACACTGAAGCTTTCTTT,TRBV27,.,TRBJ1-1,.
CASSYLSGGRTEAFF,TGTGCCAGCAGTTATCTCTCGGGGGGCCGGACTGAAGCTTTCTTT,TRBV6-5,.,TRBJ1-1,.
CASSLDGSLYGYTF,TGTGCCAGCAGCTTAGATGGGAGCCTCTATGGCTACACCTTC,TRBV11-1,.,TRBJ1-2,.
CASSGGTGNEKLFF,TGTGCCAGCAGCGGGGGGACAGGGAATGAAAAACTGTTTTTT,TRBV9,TRBD1,TRBJ1-4,.
CASSEDGTHREQYF,TGCGCCAGCAGTGAAGATGGGACACACCGGGAGCAGTACTTC,TRBV10-1,.,TRBJ2-7,.
CASSNQGQTNEKLFF,TGTGCCAGTAGTAACCAGGGGCAGACTAATGAAAAACTGTTTTTT,TRBV19,.,TRBJ1-4,.
CASSFSLSSYEQYF,TGTGCCAGCAGTTTCAGTCTTAGCTCCTACGAGCAGTACTTC,TRBV28,.,TRBJ2-7,.
CASSVGGDSYEQYF,TGTGCCAGCAGCGTCGGGGGAGACTCCTACGAGCAGTACTTC,TRBV9,.,TRBJ2-7,.
CASSRPLAGASYNEQFF,TGTGCCAGCAGCCGCCCTCTAGCGGGGGCGTCCTACAATGAGCAGTTCTTC,TRBV28,TRBD2,TRBJ2-1,.
CASSLLGRGNGYTF,TGCGCCAGCAGCTTGCTTGGCAGGGGCAACGGCTACACCTTC,TRBV5-1,.,TRBJ1-2,.
CASSFSLVEAFF,TGTGCCAGCAGCTTTTCCCTGGTTGAAGCTTTCTTT,TRBV7-9,.,TRBJ1-1,.
CASSTGQGFHEQYF,TGTGCCAGCAGCACGGGACAGGGTTTCCACGAGCAGTACTTC,TRBV27,TRBD1,TRBJ2-7,.
CSVLQGIYGYTF,TGCAGCGTTCTGCAGGGGATCTATGGCTACACCTTC,TRBV29-1,.,TRBJ1-2,.
CASSYSTRNTGELFF,TGTGCCAGCAGTTACTCGACCAGGAACACCGGGGAGCTGTTTTTT,TRBV6-5,.,TRBJ2-2,.